What follows are 25 T cell receptor beta chains derived from one specimen sequenced in a study of CD4 T cells in relation to SARS-CoV-2 and coronaviruses. No antigen has been assigned to these receptors. Unexposed donor CD4+ T cells date from about 2011-2018, before the COVID-19 pandemic. The cells were cultured for around ten days before CD4+ T cells were isolated. The method was immunoSEQ multiplex PCR; TCRdb's version includes in-frame clones alone and lacks a portion of them. The data show 9,500 to 11,000 clones, 74% seen once. The material sequenced was CD4+ T cells from PBMCs, cultured in vitro. All receptors derive from a human donor in good health.

The chain carries TRBV6-5 and TRBJ1-3, with D unresolved. The CDR3 totals 15 residues. V dropped 0 bases and J dropped 6 bases, with 12 bases sitting between them. Germline V gene lookup returns CDR1 MNHEY and CDR2 SVGAGI. CDR3 nucleotides: TGTGCCAGCAGTTACTCGAGGCGGAACCAAAACACCATATATTTT. Protein product: CASSYSRRNQNTIYF.

The V and J genes are TRBV29-1 and TRBJ2-3, with TRBD1 matching over 7 bases. CDR3 length: 13 residues. The V segment lost 6 bases and the J segment 1 base; nucleotides outside the gene matches: 4. CDR1 is SQVTM, CDR2 ANQGSEA, per germline. The CDR3 sequence is CSVRQGGTDTQYF. The CDR3 DNA sequence: TGCAGCGTGAGACAGGGAGGCACAGATACGCAGTATTTT.

This rearrangement joins TRBV5-4 to TRBJ2-7; 13 nucleotides align to TRBD2. Germline assignment: CDR1 SGHNT and CDR2 YYREEE (reference sequence). Trimming took 4 bases from V and 7 from J; bases not matched to a gene: 8. This CDR3 is 15 amino acids long. CDR3 coding DNA: TGTGCCAGCAGCCCACTAGCGGGAGGGCCAGGTGAGCAGTACTTC. Protein sequence: CASSPLAGGPGEQYF.

This clone was recorded once. The chain recombines TRBV5-1 with TRBJ2-3, with 10 positions matching TRBD2. Trimming took 5 bases from V and 0 from J; bases not matched to a gene: 9. The CDR3 has 17 amino acids. Germline V CDR1 and CDR2: SGHRS, YFSETQ. CDR3 region: CASSSLALAGSTDTQYF. In DNA, the CDR3 is TGCGCCAGCAGTTCGCTCGCACTAGCGGGGAGCACAGATACGCAGTATTTT.

The gene calls are TRBV6-6 and TRBJ2-1; no clear D. Germline assignment: CDR1 MNHNY and CDR2 SVGAGI (reference sequence). Trimming took off 2 bases at V and 3 bases at J, with 8 bases between the two ends. The CDR3 has 14 residues. As DNA, the CDR3 is TGTGCCAGCAGTTACGGGTCTAACTACAATGAGCAGTTCTTC. The encoded protein is CASSYGSNYNEQFF.

The chain couples TRBV7-9 to TRBJ2-1; 12 bases map to TRBD2. The germline V gene encodes CDR1 SEHNR and CDR2 FQNEAQ (reference sequence). The CDR3 spans 15 residues. V lost 5 bases to trimming and J lost 6 bases; unmatched junction nucleotides: 5. The CDR3 sequence: CASSPLAGGRNEQFF. CDR3 nucleotides: TGTGCCAGCAGCCCGCTAGCGGGAGGGCGCAATGAGCAGTTCTTC.

V and J are TRBV7-2 and TRBJ1-6, with D possibly being TRBD1 (5 bases). The CDR3 runs 19 residues. Per the germline V gene, CDR1 is SGHTA and CDR2 is FQGNSA. Trimming removed 5 bases from V and 6 bases from J, with 26 bases in between. This CDR3 is CASSRIGTLSSIFNSPLHF. CDR3 coding DNA: TGTGCCAGCAGCCGGATAGGGACTTTAAGCTCGATCTTTAATTCACCCCTCCACTTT.

The rearrangement joins TRBV29-1 to TRBJ2-5, with 8 positions matching TRBD1. From germline, CDR1 is SQVTM and CDR2 ANQGSEA. The CDR3 runs to 13 residues. V trimming: 3 bases; J trimming: 6 bases; junction bases outside the gene matches: 6. The DNA for the CDR3 is TGCAGCGTTGACCAGGGGGCACTGCAGACCCAGTACTTC. Amino acids: CSVDQGALQTQYF.

The chain employs TRBV10-2 and TRBJ2-5; no firm D call. This CDR3 is built from 13 residues. CDR1 is WSHSY, CDR2 SAAADI, per germline. Trimming took off 3 bases at V and 0 bases at J, with 5 bases between the two ends. The chain's CDR3 is CASSDYNQETQYF. The CDR3 nucleotides read TGCGCCAGCAGTGACTATAACCAAGAGACCCAGTACTTC.

J is TRBJ1-6 and V is TRBV7-8, with 8 bases fitting TRBD1. This CDR3 comprises 14 residues. Germline V gene lookup returns CDR1 SGHVS and CDR2 FQNEAQ. The J segment lost 8 bases and the V segment lost 5 bases, leaving 5 bases of the junction unmatched. The CDR3 sequence is CASSRGQGDSPLHF. CDR3 coding DNA: TGTGCCAGCAGCCGAGGACAGGGCGATTCACCCCTCCACTTT.

The chain carries TRBV28 and TRBJ2-5, with a weak D call TRBD1 (6 bases). The V and J ends lost 6 bases and 1 base respectively, with 12 bases between them. Germline V gene data show CDR1 as MDHEN and CDR2 as SYDVKM. The CDR3 consists of 14 residues. The CDR3 loop reads CASRQGSPQETQYF. The CDR3 DNA reads TGTGCCAGCAGGCAGGGGAGTCCCCAAGAGACCCAGTACTTC.

This rearrangement joins TRBV4-1 to TRBJ1-6; D possibly corresponds to TRBD1 (5 bases). This CDR3 has 12 residues. Germline CDR1 MGHRA, CDR2 YSYEKL. The V end lost 1 base, the J end lost 12 bases, and 7 bases lay between the germline ends. The CDR3 spells CASSQVGGPLHF. As DNA, the CDR3 is TGCGCCAGCAGCCAAGTCGGGGGACCCCTCCACTTT.

The genes are TRBV7-3 and TRBJ2-1; 9 nucleotides match TRBD1. Looked up from germline, CDR1 is SGHTA and CDR2 is FQGTGA. V shed 6 bases and J 8 bases; nucleotides not matched to a gene: 8. The CDR3 contains 14 residues. The CDR3 sequence is CASSPGTGLDEQFF. CDR3 nucleotide sequence: TGTGCCAGCAGTCCCGGGACAGGGTTGGATGAGCAGTTCTTC.

V usage is TRBV2 and J usage is TRBJ1-2; 7 bases are a match to TRBD1. Germline CDR1 reads SNHLY; CDR2 reads FYNNEI. CDR3 size: 15 residues. V lost 0 bases to trimming and J lost 4 bases; unmatched junction nucleotides: 5. CDR3 nucleotides: TGTGCCAGCAGTGAAGCGGGGGGGACAGTCTATGGCTACACCTTC. Its translation: CASSEAGGTVYGYTF.

V gene TRBV2 combines with J gene TRBJ2-7, with 7 nucleotides matching TRBD1. Germline V lookup: CDR1 SNHLY, CDR2 FYNNEI. The ends lost 5 bases at V and 4 bases at J; junction bases unmatched: 11. The CDR3 is 15 residues long. CDR3 nucleotide sequence: TGTGCCAGCAGTCCTACCGACAGGGTGGGATACGAGCAGTACTTC. This encodes CASSPTDRVGYEQYF.

The V call is TRBV30, the J call TRBJ2-1; D might be TRBD1 or TRBD2, each matching 5 bases. The germline V and J ends were trimmed by 3 bases and 2 bases, with 11 bases remaining between them. Germline V lookup: CDR1 GTSNPN, CDR2 SVGIG (reference sequence). The CDR3 has 14 amino acids. This CDR3 is CAWRSRGTYNEQFF. CDR3 nucleotide sequence: TGTGCCTGGAGGAGTCGGGGCACCTACAATGAGCAGTTCTTC.

The V gene is TRBV3-1 (or the pseudogene TRBV3-2), the J gene TRBJ1-3; D gene ambiguous. With 2 bases removed from V and 0 bases from J, the gap between germline ends came to 14 bases. CDR1 LGHDT and CDR2 YNNKEL come from the germline V gene (reference sequence). The CDR3 sequence is 17 residues long. The CDR3 spells CASSQTRDFPSGNTIYF. CDR3 DNA: TGTGCCAGCAGCCAAACCCGGGATTTTCCCTCTGGAAACACCATATATTTT.

The chain is built from TRBV10-3 and TRBJ2-1; no firm D call. Trimming removed 4 bases at V and 3 bases at J, with 7 bases between. CDR3 size: 13 residues. CDR1 ENHRY and CDR2 SYGVKD come from the germline V gene. The CDR3 DNA follows: TGTGCCATCAGTGCCCTTGACTACAATGAGCAGTTCTTC. It specifies CAISALDYNEQFF.

J is TRBJ2-1 and V is TRBV5-1, with D tentatively TRBD2 (6 bases). Trimming took off 4 bases at V and 6 bases at J, with 11 bases between the two ends. CDR1 is SGHRS, CDR2 YFSETQ, per germline. CDR3 size: 13 residues. CDR3 protein: CASSPGLLNEQFF. The CDR3 nucleotides are TGCGCCAGCAGCCCGGGACTCCTCAATGAGCAGTTCTTC.

This chain connects TRBV2 to TRBJ1-2, with D unclear. V was trimmed by 2 bases and J by 4 bases, leaving 5 bases between them. Germline assignment: CDR1 SNHLY and CDR2 FYNNEI. The CDR3 sequence is 12 residues long. The CDR3 DNA reads TGTGCCAGCAGTGAAAGATCCTATGGCTACACCTTC. Its protein product is CASSERSYGYTF.

CDR3 DNA: TGCGCCAGCAGCTTGGGGCTCCAGGGCACAGATACGCAGTATTTT. Residues: CASSLGLQGTDTQYF. The rearrangement joins TRBV5-1 to TRBJ2-3; D is ambiguous. Trimming removed 0 bases at V and 1 base at J, with 9 bases between. The CDR3 covers 15 residues. CDR1 is SGHRS and CDR2 is YFSETQ in the germline V gene.

V usage is TRBV5-1 and J usage is TRBJ2-1; TRBD2 matches 9 bases. The V gene end was trimmed by 3 bases and the J gene end by 6 bases; junction bases not matched to a gene: 13. In germline, CDR1 is SGHRS, CDR2 YFSETQ. CDR3 length: 17 residues. Here the CDR3 reads CASSSYTAGGLVNEQFF. The CDR3 nucleotides are TGCGCCAGCAGCTCCTATACGGCGGGAGGGCTCGTCAATGAGCAGTTCTTC. The full variable domain, its missing parts supplied by reference TRBV5-1 and TRBJ2-1, is KAGVTQTPRYLIKTRGQQVTLSCSPISGHRSVSWYQQTPGQGLQFLFEYFSETQRNKGNFPGRFSGRQFSNSRSEMNVSTLELGDSALYLCASSSYTAGGLVNEQFFGPGTRLTVL.

The chain has TRBV7-9 and TRBJ2-7, with D perhaps matching TRBD1 (5 bases). The CDR3 is 13 residues long. Germline V gene sequence: CDR1 SEHNR, CDR2 FQNEAQ (reference sequence). Trimming took off 3 bases at V and 1 base at J, with 7 bases between the two ends. The CDR3 sequence: CASSFRASYEQYF. CDR3 DNA: TGTGCCAGCAGCTTCAGGGCTTCCTACGAGCAGTACTTC. Variable domain in full (rest from reference TRBV7-9 and TRBJ2-7): DTGVSQNPRHKITKRGQNVTFRCDPISEHNRLYWYRQTLGQGPEFLTYFQNEAQLEKSRLLSDRFSAERPKGSFSTLEIQRTEQGDSAMYLCASSFRASYEQYFGPGTRLTVT.

The chain couples TRBV5-1 to TRBJ2-7; TRBD1 agrees at 7 bases. Germline V gene lookup returns CDR1 SGHRS and CDR2 YFSETQ. The CDR3 extends over 14 amino acids. The ends lost 1 base at V and 6 bases at J; junction bases unmatched: 7. CDR3 DNA: TGCGCCAGCAGCTTGCTACAGGGGACGGGCGAGCAGTACTTC. This codes for CASSLLQGTGEQYF.

V and J are TRBV5-1 and TRBJ1-1, with 8 bases that match TRBD1. The CDR3 is 15 residues long. Looked up from germline, CDR1 is SGHRS and CDR2 is YFSETQ. With 0 bases clipped from V and 4 bases from J, the junction kept 5 bases outside the gene matches. In DNA form, the CDR3 reads TGCGCCAGCAGCTTGGGGACAGGGACCACCACTGAAGCTTTCTTT. It translates to CASSLGTGTTTEAFF.